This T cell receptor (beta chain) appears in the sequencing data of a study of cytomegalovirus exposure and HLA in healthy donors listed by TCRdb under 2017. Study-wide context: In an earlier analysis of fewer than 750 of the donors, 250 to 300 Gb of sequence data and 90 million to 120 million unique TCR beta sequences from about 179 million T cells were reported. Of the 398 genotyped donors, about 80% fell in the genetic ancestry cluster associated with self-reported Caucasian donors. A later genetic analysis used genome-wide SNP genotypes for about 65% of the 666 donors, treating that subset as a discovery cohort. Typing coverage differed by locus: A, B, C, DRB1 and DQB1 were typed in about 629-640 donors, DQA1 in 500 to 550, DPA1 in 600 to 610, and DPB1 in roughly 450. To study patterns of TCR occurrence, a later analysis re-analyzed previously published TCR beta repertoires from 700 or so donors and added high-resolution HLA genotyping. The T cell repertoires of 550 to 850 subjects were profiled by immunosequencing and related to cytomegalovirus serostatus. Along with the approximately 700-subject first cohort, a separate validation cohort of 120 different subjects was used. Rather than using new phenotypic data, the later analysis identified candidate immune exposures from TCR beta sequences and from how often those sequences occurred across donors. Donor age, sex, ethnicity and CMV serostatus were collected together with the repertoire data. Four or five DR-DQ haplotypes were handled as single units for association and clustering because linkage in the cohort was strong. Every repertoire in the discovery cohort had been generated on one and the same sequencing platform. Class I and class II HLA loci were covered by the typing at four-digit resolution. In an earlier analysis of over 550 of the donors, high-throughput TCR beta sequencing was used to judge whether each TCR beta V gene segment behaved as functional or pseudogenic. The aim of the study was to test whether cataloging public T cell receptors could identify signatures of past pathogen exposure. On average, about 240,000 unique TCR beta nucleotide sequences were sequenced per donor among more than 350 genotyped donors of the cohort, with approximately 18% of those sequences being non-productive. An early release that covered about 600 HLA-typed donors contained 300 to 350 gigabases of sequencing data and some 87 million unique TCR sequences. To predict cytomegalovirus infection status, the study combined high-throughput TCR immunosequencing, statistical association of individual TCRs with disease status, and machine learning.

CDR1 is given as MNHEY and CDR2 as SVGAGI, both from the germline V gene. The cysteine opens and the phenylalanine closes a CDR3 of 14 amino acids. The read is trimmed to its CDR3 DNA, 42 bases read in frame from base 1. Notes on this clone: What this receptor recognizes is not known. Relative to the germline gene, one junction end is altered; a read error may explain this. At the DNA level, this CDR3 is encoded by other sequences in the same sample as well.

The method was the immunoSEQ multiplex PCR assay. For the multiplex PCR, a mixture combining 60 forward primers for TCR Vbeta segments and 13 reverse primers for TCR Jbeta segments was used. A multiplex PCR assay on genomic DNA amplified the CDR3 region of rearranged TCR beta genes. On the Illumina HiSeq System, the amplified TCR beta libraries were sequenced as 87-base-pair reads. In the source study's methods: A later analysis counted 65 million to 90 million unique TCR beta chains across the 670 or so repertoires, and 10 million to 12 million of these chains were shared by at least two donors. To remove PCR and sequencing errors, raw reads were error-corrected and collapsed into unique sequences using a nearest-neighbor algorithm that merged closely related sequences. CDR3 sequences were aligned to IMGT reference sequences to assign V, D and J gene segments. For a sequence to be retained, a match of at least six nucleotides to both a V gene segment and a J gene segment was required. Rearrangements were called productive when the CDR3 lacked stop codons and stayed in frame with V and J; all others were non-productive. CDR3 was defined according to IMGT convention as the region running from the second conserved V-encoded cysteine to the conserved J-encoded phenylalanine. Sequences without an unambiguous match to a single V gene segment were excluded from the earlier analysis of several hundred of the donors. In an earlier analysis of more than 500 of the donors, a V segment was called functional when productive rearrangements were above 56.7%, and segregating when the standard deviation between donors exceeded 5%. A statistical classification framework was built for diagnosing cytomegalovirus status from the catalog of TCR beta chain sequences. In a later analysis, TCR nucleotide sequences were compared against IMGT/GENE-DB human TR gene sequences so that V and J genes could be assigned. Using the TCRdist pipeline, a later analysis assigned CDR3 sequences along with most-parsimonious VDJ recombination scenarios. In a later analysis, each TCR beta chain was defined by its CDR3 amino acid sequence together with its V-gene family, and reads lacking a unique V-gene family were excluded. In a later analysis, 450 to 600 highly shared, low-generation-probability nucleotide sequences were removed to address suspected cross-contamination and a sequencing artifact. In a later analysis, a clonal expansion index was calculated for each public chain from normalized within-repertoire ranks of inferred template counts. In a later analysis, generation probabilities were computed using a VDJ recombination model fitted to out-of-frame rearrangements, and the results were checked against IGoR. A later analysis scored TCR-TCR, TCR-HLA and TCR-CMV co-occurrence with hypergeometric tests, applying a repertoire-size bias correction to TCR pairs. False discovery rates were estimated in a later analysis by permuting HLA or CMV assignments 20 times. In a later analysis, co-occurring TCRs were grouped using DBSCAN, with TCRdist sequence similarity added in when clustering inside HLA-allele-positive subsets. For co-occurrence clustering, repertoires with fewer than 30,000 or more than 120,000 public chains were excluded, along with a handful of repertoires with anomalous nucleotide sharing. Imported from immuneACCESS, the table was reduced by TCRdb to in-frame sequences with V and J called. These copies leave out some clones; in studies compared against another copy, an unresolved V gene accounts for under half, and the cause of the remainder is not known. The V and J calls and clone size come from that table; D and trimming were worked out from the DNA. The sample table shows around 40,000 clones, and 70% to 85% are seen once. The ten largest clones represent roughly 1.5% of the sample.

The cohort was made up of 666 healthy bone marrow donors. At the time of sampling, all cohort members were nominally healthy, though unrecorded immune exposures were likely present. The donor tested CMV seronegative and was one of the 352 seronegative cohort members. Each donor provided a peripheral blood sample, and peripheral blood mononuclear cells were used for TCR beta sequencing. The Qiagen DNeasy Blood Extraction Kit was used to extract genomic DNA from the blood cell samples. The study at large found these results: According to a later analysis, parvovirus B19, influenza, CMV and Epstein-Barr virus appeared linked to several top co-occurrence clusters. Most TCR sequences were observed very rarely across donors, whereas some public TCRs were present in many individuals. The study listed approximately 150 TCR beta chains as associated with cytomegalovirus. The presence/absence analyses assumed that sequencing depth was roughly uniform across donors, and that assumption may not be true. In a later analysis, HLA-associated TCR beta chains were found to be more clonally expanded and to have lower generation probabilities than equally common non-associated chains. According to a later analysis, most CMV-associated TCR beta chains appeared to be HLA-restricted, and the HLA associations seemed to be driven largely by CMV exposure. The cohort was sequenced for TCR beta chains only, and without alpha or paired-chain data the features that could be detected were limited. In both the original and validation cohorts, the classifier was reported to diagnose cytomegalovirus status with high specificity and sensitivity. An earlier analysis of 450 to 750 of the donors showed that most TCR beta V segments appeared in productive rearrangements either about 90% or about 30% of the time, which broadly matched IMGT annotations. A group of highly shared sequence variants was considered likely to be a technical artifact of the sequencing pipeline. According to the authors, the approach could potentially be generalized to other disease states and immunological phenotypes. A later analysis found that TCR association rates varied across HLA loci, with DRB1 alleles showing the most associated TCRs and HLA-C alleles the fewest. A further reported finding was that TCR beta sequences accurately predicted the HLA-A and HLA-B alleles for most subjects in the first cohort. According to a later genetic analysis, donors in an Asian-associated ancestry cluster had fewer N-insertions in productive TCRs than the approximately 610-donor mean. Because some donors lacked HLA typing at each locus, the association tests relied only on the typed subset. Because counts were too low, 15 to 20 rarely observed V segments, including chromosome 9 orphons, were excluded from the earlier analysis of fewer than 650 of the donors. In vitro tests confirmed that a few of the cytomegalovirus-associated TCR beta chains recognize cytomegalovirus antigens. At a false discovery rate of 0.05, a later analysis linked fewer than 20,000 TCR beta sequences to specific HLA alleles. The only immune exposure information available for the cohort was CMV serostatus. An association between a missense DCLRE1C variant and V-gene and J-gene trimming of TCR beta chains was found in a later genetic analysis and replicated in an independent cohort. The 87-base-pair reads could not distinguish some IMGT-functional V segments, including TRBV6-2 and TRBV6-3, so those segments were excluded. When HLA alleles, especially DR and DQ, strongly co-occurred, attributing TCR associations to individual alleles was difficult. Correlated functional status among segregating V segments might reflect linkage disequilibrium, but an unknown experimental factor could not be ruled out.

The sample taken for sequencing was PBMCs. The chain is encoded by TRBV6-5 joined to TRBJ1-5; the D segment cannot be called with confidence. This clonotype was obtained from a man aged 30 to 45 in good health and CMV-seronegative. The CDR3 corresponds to CASSYSIRGQPQHF. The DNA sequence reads TGTGCCAGCAGCTACTCGATTCGGGGTCAGCCCCAGCATTTT.